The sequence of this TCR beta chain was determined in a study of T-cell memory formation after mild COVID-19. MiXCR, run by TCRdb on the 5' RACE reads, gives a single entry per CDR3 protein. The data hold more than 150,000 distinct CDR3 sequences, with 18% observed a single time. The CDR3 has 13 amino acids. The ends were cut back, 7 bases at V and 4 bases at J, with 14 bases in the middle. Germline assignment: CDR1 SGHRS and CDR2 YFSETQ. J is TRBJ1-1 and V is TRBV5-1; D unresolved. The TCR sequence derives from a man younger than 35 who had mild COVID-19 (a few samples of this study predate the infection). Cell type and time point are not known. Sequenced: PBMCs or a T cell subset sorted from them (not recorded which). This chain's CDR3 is CASGRNGFTEAFF. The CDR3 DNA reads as TGCGCCAGCGGGAGAAACGGGTTCACTGAAGCTTTCTTT.